This passage covers 22 T cell receptor beta chains from one sample sequenced in a study of T cell responses to AZD1222 COVID-19 vaccine. Data came from immunoSEQ multiplex PCR; TCRdb stores just in-frame clones and leaves some out. The sample records around 180,000 clones, roughly 94% being singletons. The specimen comprised peripheral blood, sampled 28 days after the second AZD1222 dose. These receptors all stem from an adult who received the AZD1222 COVID-19 vaccine.

V gene TRBV7-9 combines with J gene TRBJ2-5; D possibly corresponds to TRBD1 (6 bases). Per germline, CDR1 SEHNR and CDR2 FQNEAQ (reference sequence). The CDR3 length is 16 residues. The V end was cut by 5 bases, the J end by 5 bases, with 21 bases between. The CDR3 spells CASSKSGTNARETQYF. The DNA of the CDR3 is TGTGCCAGCAGCAAATCCGGGACAAACGCGCGGGAGACCCAGTACTTC.

This clone came up once. The chain has TRBV9 and TRBJ1-2, with 8 bases aligning to TRBD1. This CDR3 is built from 14 residues. The V and J ends lost 2 bases and 4 bases, in that order; junction bases with no gene match: 4. Germline-derived CDR1 and CDR2 are SGDLS and YYNGEE. The DNA for the CDR3 is TGTGCCAGCAGCGTGGCAGGGGGCAGCTATGGCTACACCTTC. Protein product: CASSVAGGSYGYTF.

The chain carries TRBV6-1 and TRBJ1-2, with D perhaps matching TRBD1 (5 bases). Germline loops: CDR1 MNHNS, CDR2 SASEGT. This CDR3 contains 16 residues. Trimming took 1 base from V and 4 from J, leaving 16 bases between them. DNA of the CDR3: TGTGCCAGCAGTGAAGACACTACGACAGCCCTCTATGGCTACACCTTC. Residues: CASSEDTTTALYGYTF.

The chain employs TRBV28 and TRBJ1-5; D is possibly TRBD1 (6 bases). The CDR3 runs to 14 residues. CDR1 MDHEN and CDR2 SYDVKM come from the germline V gene. With 11 bases removed from V and 3 bases from J, the gap between germline ends came to 17 bases. In DNA, the CDR3 is TGTGCCGCTAAGGGGGGGGGCCTCAATCAGCCCCAGCATTTT. Amino acid sequence: CAAKGGGLNQPQHF.

The chain recombines TRBV6-1 with TRBJ1-4, with D possibly TRBD1 on 6 matching bases. Trimming stripped 0 bases from V and 5 bases from J, with 10 bases between. CDR3 length: 15 residues. CDR1 and CDR2 from the germline V gene are MNHNS and SASEGT. CDR3 DNA: TGTGCCAGCAGTGAAGCTCAGGGGCTGAATGAAAAACTGTTTTTT. Protein product: CASSEAQGLNEKLFF.

The V and J genes are TRBV19 and TRBJ1-3; TRBD1 matches 8 bases. Trimming removed 5 bases from V and 2 bases from J; junction bases left unmatched: 5. In germline, CDR1 is LNHDA, CDR2 SQIVND (reference sequence). This CDR3 region has 15 residues. CDR3 region: CASSQQGETGNTIYF. The CDR3 region has the DNA TGTGCCAGTAGTCAACAGGGGGAAACTGGAAACACCATATATTTT. Full variable domain (remainder filled in from reference TRBV19 and TRBJ1-3): DGGITQSPKYLFRKEGQNVTLSCEQNLNHDAMYWYRQDPGQGLRLIYYSQIVNDFQKGDIAEGYSVSREKKESFPLTVTSAQKNPTAFYLCASSQQGETGNTIYFGEGSWLTVV.

V gene TRBV21-1 combines with J gene TRBJ1-1; the table's D call of TRBD1 was not tested on the DNA. TRBV21-1 is listed as a pseudogene. The CDR3 extends over 15 amino acids. CDR3 coding DNA: TGTGCCAGCAGCAAAGGGACAGGCCCTAACACTGAAGCTTTCTTT. Its translation: CASSKGTGPNTEAFF.

The chain uses TRBV6-5 and TRBJ2-3; 8 nucleotides agree with TRBD2. CDR1 is MNHEY and CDR2 is SVGAGI in the germline V gene. V was pared by 5 bases and J by 4 bases, with 5 bases of the junction left unmatched. The CDR3 is made up of 14 amino acids. The CDR3 DNA is TGTGCCAGCAGTAAACTAGCGGAGGCAGATACGCAGTATTTT. Encoded protein: CASSKLAEADTQYF.

The V gene is TRBV30, the J gene TRBJ1-4; tentative D call: TRBD1 (6 bases). V was trimmed by 1 base and J by 7 bases, leaving 16 bases between them. The CDR3 runs 15 residues. CDR1 and CDR2 (germline): GTSNPN, SVGIG (reference sequence). The CDR3 is CAWSATGTLFEKLFF. CDR3 coding DNA: TGTGCCTGGAGTGCCACCGGGACACTTTTTGAAAAACTGTTTTTT.

This chain connects TRBV27 to TRBJ2-6; either TRBD1 or TRBD2 may fit D (5 bases each). The CDR3 spans 14 residues. Germline V gene lookup returns CDR1 MNHEY and CDR2 SMNVEV (reference sequence). Deletions cut 3 bases from V and 4 bases from J, with 7 bases between. The CDR3: CASSFWGGANVLTF. CDR3 DNA: TGTGCCAGCAGTTTCTGGGGGGGGGCCAACGTCCTGACTTTC. Variable domain in full (rest from reference TRBV27 and TRBJ2-6): EAQVTQNPRYLITVTGKKLTVTCSQNMNHEYMSWYRQDPGLGLRQIYYSMNVEVTDKGDVPEGYKVSRKEKRNFPLILESPSPNQTSLYFCASSFWGGANVLTFGAGSRLTVL.

CDR3 region: CASSPIAGGSLNEQFF. The CDR3 DNA follows: TGCGCCAGCAGCCCAATAGCGGGGGGCAGCTTAAATGAGCAGTTCTTC. This sequence joins TRBV5-1 and TRBJ2-1, with 10 positions matching TRBD2. This CDR3 has 16 amino acids. V lost 4 bases to trimming and J lost 7 bases; unmatched junction nucleotides: 11. The V gene's germline CDR1 is SGHRS and CDR2 YFSETQ.

The chain recombines TRBV28 with TRBJ1-5; a weak D match, TRBD1 (6 bases). Trimming took 4 bases from V and 7 from J, leaving 14 bases between them. There are 14 residues in the CDR3. Germline V lookup: CDR1 MDHEN, CDR2 SYDVKM. CDR3 in amino acids: CASSSYRVGQPQHF. The CDR3 nucleotides are TGTGCCAGCAGTTCATACAGGGTTGGACAGCCCCAGCATTTT.

The rearrangement joins TRBV28 to TRBJ2-7, with 9 positions matching TRBD1. V lost 6 bases, J lost 2 bases, and 11 bases stayed unmatched. CDR1 and CDR2 from the germline V gene are MDHEN and SYDVKM. The CDR3 contains 16 residues. The CDR3, as DNA: TGTGCCAGCAGCTGGGAACGGGACAGGGTGACCTACGAGCAGTACTTC. As protein: CASSWERDRVTYEQYF.

The V and J genes are TRBV6-5 and TRBJ2-1; D is tentatively TRBD1 or TRBD2 (5 bases each). V lost 6 bases and J lost 6, with 18 bases in between. The V gene's germline CDR1 is MNHEY and CDR2 SVGAGI. CDR3 length: 15 residues. The CDR3 here is CASSSGLRGFNEQFF. CDR3 coding DNA: TGTGCCAGCAGCTCGGGGCTGAGGGGTTTCAATGAGCAGTTCTTC.

This chain uses TRBV2 with TRBJ1-2; TRBD1 is a possible D gene (5 bases). The V gene lost 1 base and the J gene lost 1 base, with 10 bases spanning the gap. The CDR3 sequence is 15 residues long. From germline, CDR1 is SNHLY and CDR2 FYNNEI. CDR3 sequence (DNA): TGTGCCAGCAGTGAAGGACAGTGGGGTAACTATGGCTACACCTTC. As protein: CASSEGQWGNYGYTF.

The V call is TRBV13, the J call TRBJ1-3; D unresolved. The CDR3 has 14 residues. The V end was cut by 3 bases, the J end by 0 bases, with 6 bases between. CDR1 and CDR2 from the germline V gene are PRHDT and FYEKMQ (reference sequence). CDR3 DNA: TGTGCCAGCAGCTTCAGAAACTCTGGAAACACCATATATTTT. Its protein is CASSFRNSGNTIYF.

This clone has a single count. The chain joins TRBV5-6 to TRBJ2-5, with TRBD2 matching over 7 bases. V gave up 2 bases and J gave up 4 bases; unmatched junction bases: 5. Germline CDR1 SGHDT, CDR2 YYEEEE. The CDR3 has 14 amino acids. The CDR3 region has the DNA TGTGCCAGCAGCTTAACTGGGGAGGGAGAGACCCAGTACTTC. It yields the protein CASSLTGEGETQYF.

The chain is built from TRBV11-3 and TRBJ1-1, with D hard to call. The germline V and J ends were trimmed by 2 bases and 6 bases, with 7 bases remaining between them. Germline CDR1 reads SGHNT; CDR2 reads YENEEA. This CDR3 region has 12 residues. Here the CDR3 DNA reads TGTGCCAGCAGCTTAACGGACCCTGAAGCTTTCTTT. As protein: CASSLTDPEAFF.

This chain links TRBV7-3 with TRBJ1-3, with D uncertain. Germline V lookup: CDR1 SGHTA, CDR2 FQGTGA. The CDR3 runs to 13 residues. Trimming shortened V by 5 bases and J by 3 bases, and 8 bases separated the two germline ends. The CDR3: CASSLSIGNTIYF. The CDR3 DNA reads as TGTGCCAGCAGCCTTTCAATTGGAAACACCATATATTTT.

Written as DNA, the CDR3 is TGTGCCAGCAGCTTACAGGGCCAGAACACTGAAGCTTTCTTT. As protein: CASSLQGQNTEAFF. This chain connects TRBV7-3 to TRBJ1-1; D might be TRBD1 (5 bases). Germline-derived CDR1 and CDR2 are SGHTA and FQGTGA. The CDR3 is 14 residues long. V lost 2 bases and J lost 1, with 8 bases in between.

The CDR3 bases are TGTGCCAGCACCGGGGACATTGGCACTGAAGCTTTCTTT. Protein sequence: CASTGDIGTEAFF. The chain carries TRBV12-3 or TRBV12-4 and TRBJ1-1, with D perhaps matching TRBD1 (6 bases). The CDR3 runs to 13 residues. The V and J ends lost 7 bases and 4 bases respectively, with 13 bases between them.

The chain carries TRBV3-1 (or the pseudogene TRBV3-2) and TRBJ1-1; D unresolved. The length of the CDR3 is 12 residues. V dropped 2 bases and J dropped 7 bases, with 8 bases sitting between them. In germline, CDR1 is LGHDT, CDR2 YNNKEL (reference sequence). The CDR3 sequence is CASSQSENEAFF. CDR3 DNA: TGTGCCAGCAGCCAAAGTGAGAATGAAGCTTTCTTT.